The entry that follows covers one TCR beta chain sequence. This clone's antigen is unknown. Base qualities were left out, and no much larger clone turns up one base away. The sample's treatment or condition label, decoded: live attenuated yellow fever vaccine strain. At every blood-draw timepoint, two biological replicates of bulk PBMCs were collected. A standard Ficoll-Paque protocol was used to isolate PBMCs from peripheral blood. TriZol was used to extract RNA from bulk PBMCs, CD4 and CD8 fractions, and dextramer-positive and dextramer-negative fractions. The data derive from a study of T cells after yellow fever vaccination (dated by TCRdb to about 2019). At the level of the whole study: The SMART-Seq v4 Ultra Low Input RNA kit was used to prepare libraries from fractions with low cell numbers. To follow T-cell clones before and after both primary and booster YFV17D yellow fever vaccination, bulk TCR alpha and beta repertoires underwent longitudinal sequencing. Two healthy male donors, one aged 18 to 29 and one aged 30 to 40 years, were included in the cohort. Blood was drawn at multiple timepoints before and after primary and secondary immunization, with bulk PBMC replicates and cell subsets isolated.

Overall study outcomes, separate from this receptor: Because only a couple of donors were included in the study, the extent to which the findings can be generalized is limited. After the booster, most clones that had expanded after primary vaccination were detected again (approximately 95% of CD4 and roughly 86% of CD8), suggesting broad maintenance of memory. Because abundant contaminating clonotypes from the bulk population could be contained in FACS-sorted repertoires, computational filtering was required. A small share of clonotypes was detected in both CD4 and CD8 compartments, with the overlap likely arising from convergent recombination. The secondary T-cell response was weaker than the primary response but faster, peaking on day 5 instead of day 15.

TCR cDNA was made using 5'RACE template switching, a step that added a universal primer site and unique molecular identifiers. cDNA synthesis was primed from both the TCR alpha and TCR beta constant segments. Two PCR steps were used to amplify libraries, with sample barcodes and sequencing adapters being added in the second step. Sequencing of libraries was done on Illumina HiSeq 2500 (2x100 bp) or NovaSeq (2x150 bp). The study's own analysis went as follows. Demultiplexing of reads and collapsing into UMI consensus sequences were performed with MIGEC, and V(D)J alignment was carried out with MiXCR. Vaccine-responding clonotypes were identified with edgeR using replicate PBMC samples, with FDR below 0.01 and a log2 fold change above 5 up to day 15 being required. Each bulk clonotype received a CD4 or CD8 identity based on whether the sequenced CD4 or CD8 repertoire contained that clonotype at higher abundance. In TCRdb, the public reads were trimmed at Q25 with fastp and aligned with MiXCR, with productive beta chains retained. Entries that share a CDR3 protein sequence are merged under the most common genes and DNA. It is TCRdb's table, rather than the study itself, that gives the V and J calls and clone size. For this sample the table gives about 550,000 distinct CDR3 sequences, of which roughly 21% were detected only once. The top ten clones comprise roughly an eighth of the sample.

The sample here was PBMCs, taken 15 days after the yellow fever booster vaccination. This receptor was identified in a man aged 30-40 years who received the YFV17D yellow fever vaccine.

DNA sequence: TGTGCCAGCAGCTTCGAGGCCACAGGGAGCTATGGCTACACCTTC. The resulting protein is CASSFEATGSYGYTF. This chain joins TRBV7-9 to TRBJ1-2; TRBD1 might be the D gene, on 6 matching bases. From the germline V gene (reference sequence), CDR1 is SEHNR and CDR2 is FQNEAQ. A distance of 15 bases separates the germline ends of V and J, which lose 3 bases and 4 bases respectively. The cysteine opens and the phenylalanine closes a CDR3 of 15 amino acids. Only the CDR3 DNA is retained, 45 bases long and in frame from the first base.